The rows below give T cell receptor beta chains drawn from one sample of a study of Ad26.COV2.S vaccination and SARS-CoV-2 variants. The assay was immunoSEQ multiplex PCR, and TCRdb's table has in-frame clones only and misses some. The sample lists a few hundred thousand clones; about nine tenths were seen once. This specimen consisted of peripheral blood, obtained in a trial of Ad26.COV2.S vaccine versus placebo. These receptors were obtained from a person aged 18 to 59 who received the Ad26.COV2.S COVID-19 vaccine or a placebo. The CDR3 runs from the conserved cysteine through the conserved F or W. The D gene is left open where the match is weak. Part of the rows lack a size; the others show once, few, many or a class for expanded clones.

j_gene: TRBJ2-1
abundance: -
v_gene: TRBV19
d_gene: TRBD2
CDR3aa: CASSPTSVSEQFF
CDR3nt: TGTGCCAGTAGCCCGACTAGCGTCAGTGAGCAGTTCTTC

j_gene: TRBJ1-4
abundance: -
v_gene: TRBV7-8
d_gene: -
CDR3aa: CASSLAGPREKLFF
CDR3nt: TGTGCCAGCAGCTTAGCAGGGCCCCGGGAAAAACTGTTTTTT

j_gene: TRBJ2-3
abundance: -
v_gene: TRBV5-1
d_gene: TRBD2
CDR3aa: CASSSWTSGNSTDTQYF
CDR3nt: TGCGCCAGCAGCTCCTGGACTAGCGGGAATAGCACAGATACGCAGTATTTT

j_gene: TRBJ1-2
abundance: -
v_gene: TRBV28
d_gene: -
CDR3aa: CASRRGFVYGYTF
CDR3nt: TGTGCCAGCAGACGGGGTTTCGTCTATGGCTACACCTTC

j_gene: TRBJ2-4
abundance: -
v_gene: TRBV3-1/TRBV3-2
d_gene: TRBD2
CDR3aa: CASSLRLAGVNIQYF
CDR3nt: TGTGCCAGCAGCCTCAGACTAGCGGGAGTGAACATTCAGTACTTC

j_gene: TRBJ2-5
abundance: -
v_gene: TRBV18
d_gene: TRBD1
CDR3aa: CASSHPDRQETQYF
CDR3nt: TGTGCCAGCTCACACCCGGACAGGCAAGAGACCCAGTACTTC

j_gene: TRBJ1-4
abundance: -
v_gene: TRBV15
d_gene: -
CDR3aa: CATSLRTVGEKLFF
CDR3nt: TGTGCCACCAGCCTCAGGACAGTAGGTGAAAAACTGTTTTTT

j_gene: TRBJ1-2
abundance: -
v_gene: TRBV3-1/TRBV3-2
d_gene: -
CDR3aa: CASSQNVYGYTF
CDR3nt: TGTGCCAGCAGCCAAAATGTCTATGGCTACACCTTC

j_gene: TRBJ2-5
abundance: -
v_gene: TRBV5-1
d_gene: TRBD2
CDR3aa: CASSFRASGRMETQYF
CDR3nt: TGCGCCAGCAGCTTTCGGGCTAGCGGGAGAATGGAGACCCAGTACTTC

j_gene: TRBJ2-3
abundance: -
v_gene: TRBV5-1
d_gene: TRBD1
CDR3aa: CASSVNRGRPTDTQYF
CDR3nt: TGCGCCAGCAGCGTAAACAGGGGGCGCCCTACAGATACGCAGTATTTT

j_gene: TRBJ2-2
abundance: once
v_gene: TRBV29-1
d_gene: -
CDR3aa: CSVTGSSKNTGELFF
CDR3nt: TGCAGCGTTACCGGGTCCTCAAAAAACACCGGGGAGCTGTTTTTT

j_gene: TRBJ2-7
abundance: once
v_gene: TRBV20-1
d_gene: -
CDR3aa: CSASFFRGKDDEQYF
CDR3nt: TGCAGTGCTAGTTTTTTTAGGGGGAAGGACGACGAGCAGTACTTC

j_gene: TRBJ1-5
abundance: -
v_gene: TRBV19
d_gene: -
CDR3aa: CASKDSLNQPQHF
CDR3nt: TGTGCCAGCAAAGACAGCCTCAATCAGCCCCAGCATTTT

j_gene: TRBJ1-1
abundance: -
v_gene: TRBV27
d_gene: TRBD1
CDR3aa: CASSLSQLTGGRYTEAFF
CDR3nt: TGTGCCAGCAGCCTTTCCCAGTTGACAGGGGGCAGGTACACTGAAGCTTTCTTT

j_gene: TRBJ2-2
abundance: -
v_gene: TRBV7-6
d_gene: -
CDR3aa: CASSLRSGLTGELFF
CDR3nt: TGTGCCAGCAGCTTAAGAAGCGGACTCACCGGGGAGCTGTTTTTT

j_gene: TRBJ2-7
abundance: -
v_gene: TRBV2
d_gene: -
CDR3aa: CASLAVYEQYF
CDR3nt: TGTGCCAGCCTCGCGGTCTACGAGCAGTACTTC

j_gene: TRBJ1-5
abundance: -
v_gene: TRBV6-5
d_gene: TRBD1
CDR3aa: CAILTGGTGDQPQHF
CDR3nt: TGTGCCATCCTGACAGGGGGCACGGGCGACCAGCCCCAGCATTTT

j_gene: TRBJ1-3
abundance: -
v_gene: TRBV5-5
d_gene: TRBD1
CDR3aa: CASSFRDRDGNTIYF
CDR3nt: TGTGCCAGCAGCTTTCGAGACAGGGATGGAAACACCATATATTTT

j_gene: TRBJ1-2
abundance: -
v_gene: TRBV28
d_gene: -
CDR3aa: CASSYTFRGPDYGYTF
CDR3nt: TGTGCCAGTAGTTATACCTTTAGAGGACCGGACTATGGCTACACCTTC

j_gene: TRBJ2-2
abundance: -
v_gene: TRBV5-4
d_gene: TRBD2
CDR3aa: CASSSSGLAGDTGELFF
CDR3nt: TGTGCCAGCAGCTCCTCCGGACTAGCGGGAGACACCGGGGAGCTGTTTTTT

j_gene: TRBJ2-4
abundance: -
v_gene: TRBV5-8
d_gene: TRBD2
CDR3aa: CASRPRGDKNIQYF
CDR3nt: TGTGCCAGCAGGCCCCGGGGGGACAAAAACATTCAGTACTTC

j_gene: TRBJ2-7
abundance: -
v_gene: TRBV3-1/TRBV3-2
d_gene: -
CDR3aa: CASSHPPFGTSNEQYF
CDR3nt: TGTGCCAGCAGCCATCCCCCCTTCGGAACCTCCAACGAGCAGTACTTC

j_gene: TRBJ2-5
abundance: once
v_gene: TRBV28
d_gene: -
CDR3aa: CASSPGPTQYF
CDR3nt: TGTGCCAGCAGTCCCGGTCCGACCCAGTACTTC

j_gene: TRBJ2-3
abundance: -
v_gene: TRBV7-9
d_gene: -
CDR3aa: CASTPRGFVDTQYF
CDR3nt: TGTGCCAGCACCCCTAGGGGTTTCGTAGATACGCAGTATTTT

j_gene: TRBJ1-2
abundance: -
v_gene: TRBV4-1
d_gene: -
CDR3aa: CASSLLGHAGYTF
CDR3nt: TGCGCCAGCAGCCTCCTGGGACATGCCGGCTACACCTTC

j_gene: TRBJ2-7
abundance: -
v_gene: TRBV19
d_gene: TRBD2
CDR3aa: CASSTGTSGVWSYEQYF
CDR3nt: TGTGCCAGTAGTACCGGGACTAGCGGGGTTTGGTCCTACGAGCAGTACTTC

j_gene: TRBJ1-5
abundance: -
v_gene: TRBV24-1
d_gene: -
CDR3aa: CATSDSGTNQPQHF
CDR3nt: TGTGCCACCAGTGATTCGGGGACCAATCAGCCCCAGCATTTT

j_gene: TRBJ2-1
abundance: -
v_gene: TRBV4-3
d_gene: -
CDR3aa: CASSQDRASWDNEQFF
CDR3nt: TGCGCCAGCAGCCAAGATCGGGCTAGCTGGGACAATGAGCAGTTCTTC

j_gene: TRBJ2-7
abundance: -
v_gene: TRBV5-1
d_gene: TRBD1
CDR3aa: CASSYGQVPYEQYF
CDR3nt: TGCGCCAGCAGCTATGGACAGGTCCCCTACGAGCAGTACTTC

j_gene: TRBJ2-1
abundance: -
v_gene: TRBV19
d_gene: TRBD2
CDR3aa: CASSKKLAGEHTLYNEQFF
CDR3nt: TGTGCCAGTAGTAAAAAACTAGCGGGAGAACACACACTCTACAATGAGCAGTTCTTC

j_gene: TRBJ2-1
abundance: -
v_gene: TRBV6-5
d_gene: TRBD2
CDR3aa: CASSYRTSTEQFF
CDR3nt: TGTGCCAGCAGTTACCGGACTAGCACTGAGCAGTTCTTC

j_gene: TRBJ1-4
abundance: once
v_gene: TRBV24-1
d_gene: TRBD1
CDR3aa: CATGTGYSEKLFF
CDR3nt: TGTGCCACCGGGACAGGGTATAGTGAAAAACTGTTTTTT

j_gene: TRBJ2-1
abundance: -
v_gene: TRBV4-3
d_gene: TRBD2
CDR3aa: CASSQAGLAGENEQFF
CDR3nt: TGCGCCAGCAGCCAAGCAGGACTAGCGGGAGAGAATGAGCAGTTCTTC

j_gene: TRBJ1-5
abundance: -
v_gene: TRBV19
d_gene: TRBD1
CDR3aa: CASSMWDRGLGNQPQHF
CDR3nt: TGTGCCAGTAGTATGTGGGACAGGGGGCTGGGAAATCAGCCCCAGCATTTT

j_gene: TRBJ1-3
abundance: -
v_gene: TRBV28
d_gene: TRBD1
CDR3aa: CASAETGGGPRNTIYF
CDR3nt: TGTGCCAGCGCGGAGACCGGAGGGGGCCCTAGAAACACCATATATTTT

j_gene: TRBJ1-5
abundance: once
v_gene: TRBV6-1
d_gene: -
CDR3aa: CASSERGFRGDQPQHF
CDR3nt: TGTGCCAGCAGTGAAAGGGGGTTCAGGGGTGATCAGCCCCAGCATTTT

j_gene: TRBJ2-5
abundance: -
v_gene: TRBV13
d_gene: TRBD2
CDR3aa: CASSSGLQETQYF
CDR3nt: TGTGCCAGCAGCTCGGGACTACAAGAGACCCAGTACTTC

j_gene: TRBJ1-1
abundance: -
v_gene: TRBV27
d_gene: -
CDR3aa: CASSFIGLNTEAFF
CDR3nt: TGTGCCAGCAGTTTCATAGGGCTGAACACTGAAGCTTTCTTT

j_gene: TRBJ1-2
abundance: -
v_gene: TRBV10-3
d_gene: -
CDR3aa: CAISLKGDATSGYTF
CDR3nt: TGTGCCATCAGCCTAAAGGGGGACGCAACGTCTGGCTACACCTTC

j_gene: TRBJ2-7
abundance: -
v_gene: TRBV4-2
d_gene: -
CDR3aa: CASSQVGGSAYEQYF
CDR3nt: TGTGCCAGCAGCCAAGTAGGAGGGAGTGCCTACGAGCAGTACTTC

j_gene: TRBJ2-5
abundance: -
v_gene: TRBV19
d_gene: -
CDR3aa: CASSRGSQETQYF
CDR3nt: TGTGCCAGTAGTAGAGGCAGCCAAGAGACCCAGTACTTC

j_gene: TRBJ2-7
abundance: -
v_gene: TRBV5-1
d_gene: -
CDR3aa: CASSLMTGNYEQYF
CDR3nt: TGCGCCAGCAGCTTGATGACAGGAAACTACGAGCAGTACTTC

j_gene: TRBJ2-7
abundance: -
v_gene: TRBV4-2
d_gene: -
CDR3aa: CASSQRGAAEQYF
CDR3nt: TGTGCCAGCAGCCAACGGGGGGCGGCGGAGCAGTACTTC

j_gene: TRBJ2-1
abundance: -
v_gene: TRBV7-6
d_gene: TRBD1
CDR3aa: CASSLVTGEYNEQFF
CDR3nt: TGTGCCAGCAGCTTAGTGACAGGGGAATACAATGAGCAGTTCTTC

j_gene: TRBJ1-2
abundance: -
v_gene: TRBV2
d_gene: TRBD1
CDR3aa: CASSGWDSYGYTF
CDR3nt: TGTGCCAGCAGTGGCTGGGACAGCTATGGCTACACCTTC

j_gene: TRBJ2-2
abundance: -
v_gene: TRBV29-1
d_gene: -
CDR3aa: CSVSAARMGELFF
CDR3nt: TGCAGCGTCTCGGCGGCCAGGATGGGGGAGCTGTTTTTT

j_gene: TRBJ2-7
abundance: -
v_gene: TRBV5-1
d_gene: TRBD1
CDR3aa: CASSLQGAFYEQYF
CDR3nt: TGCGCCAGCAGCTTACAGGGGGCTTTTTACGAGCAGTACTTC

j_gene: TRBJ1-4
abundance: -
v_gene: TRBV7-9
d_gene: TRBD1
CDR3aa: CASSQRQGAGREKLFF
CDR3nt: TGTGCCAGCAGCCAACGACAGGGGGCAGGGCGTGAAAAACTGTTTTTT

j_gene: TRBJ2-1
abundance: -
v_gene: TRBV24-1
d_gene: TRBD2
CDR3aa: CATSPGSGRAVYNEQFF
CDR3nt: TGTGCCACCAGTCCTGGTAGCGGGAGGGCCGTGTACAATGAGCAGTTCTTC

j_gene: TRBJ1-3
abundance: once
v_gene: TRBV30
d_gene: -
CDR3aa: CAWGLGNTIYF
CDR3nt: TGTGCCTGGGGATTGGGTAACACCATATATTTT

j_gene: TRBJ1-4
abundance: -
v_gene: TRBV6-5
d_gene: -
CDR3aa: CASSYWGQGNEKLFF
CDR3nt: TGTGCCAGCAGTTACTGGGGGCAAGGGAATGAAAAACTGTTTTTT

j_gene: TRBJ2-7
abundance: -
v_gene: TRBV11-2
d_gene: TRBD2
CDR3aa: CASSLVRSGRYSEQYF
CDR3nt: TGTGCCAGCAGCTTAGTCCGAAGCGGGAGGTACTCCGAGCAGTACTTC

j_gene: TRBJ1-6
abundance: -
v_gene: TRBV6-1
d_gene: TRBD1
CDR3aa: CASSRAGTENSPLHF
CDR3nt: TGTGCCAGCAGTCGCGCCGGGACAGAAAATTCACCCCTCCACTTT

j_gene: TRBJ1-3
abundance: -
v_gene: TRBV27
d_gene: -
CDR3aa: CASSLTASSGNTIYF
CDR3nt: TGTGCCAGCAGTTTAACTGCTTCCTCTGGAAACACCATATATTTT

j_gene: TRBJ2-5
abundance: once
v_gene: TRBV21-1
d_gene: -
CDR3aa: CASSIGQVPETQYF
CDR3nt: TGTGCCAGCAGCATAGGACAAGTTCCAGAGACCCAGTACTTC

j_gene: TRBJ2-2
abundance: -
v_gene: TRBV5-1
d_gene: TRBD1
CDR3aa: CASSSPGAGGNTGELFF
CDR3nt: TGCGCCAGCAGCTCCCCAGGGGCAGGGGGGAACACCGGGGAGCTGTTTTTT

j_gene: TRBJ2-7
abundance: -
v_gene: TRBV4-1
d_gene: -
CDR3aa: CASSQDRPYEQYF
CDR3nt: TGCGCCAGCAGCCAAGATCGGCCATACGAGCAGTACTTC

j_gene: TRBJ2-2
abundance: -
v_gene: TRBV13
d_gene: TRBD2
CDR3aa: CASSSRGISGRFFTGELFF
CDR3nt: TGTGCCAGCAGCTCCCGCGGAATTAGCGGGAGGTTTTTTACCGGGGAGCTGTTTTTT

j_gene: TRBJ1-1
abundance: -
v_gene: TRBV28
d_gene: -
CDR3aa: CATSAGSDRNTEAFF
CDR3nt: TGTGCCACATCCGCCGGGTCCGACAGGAACACTGAAGCTTTCTTT